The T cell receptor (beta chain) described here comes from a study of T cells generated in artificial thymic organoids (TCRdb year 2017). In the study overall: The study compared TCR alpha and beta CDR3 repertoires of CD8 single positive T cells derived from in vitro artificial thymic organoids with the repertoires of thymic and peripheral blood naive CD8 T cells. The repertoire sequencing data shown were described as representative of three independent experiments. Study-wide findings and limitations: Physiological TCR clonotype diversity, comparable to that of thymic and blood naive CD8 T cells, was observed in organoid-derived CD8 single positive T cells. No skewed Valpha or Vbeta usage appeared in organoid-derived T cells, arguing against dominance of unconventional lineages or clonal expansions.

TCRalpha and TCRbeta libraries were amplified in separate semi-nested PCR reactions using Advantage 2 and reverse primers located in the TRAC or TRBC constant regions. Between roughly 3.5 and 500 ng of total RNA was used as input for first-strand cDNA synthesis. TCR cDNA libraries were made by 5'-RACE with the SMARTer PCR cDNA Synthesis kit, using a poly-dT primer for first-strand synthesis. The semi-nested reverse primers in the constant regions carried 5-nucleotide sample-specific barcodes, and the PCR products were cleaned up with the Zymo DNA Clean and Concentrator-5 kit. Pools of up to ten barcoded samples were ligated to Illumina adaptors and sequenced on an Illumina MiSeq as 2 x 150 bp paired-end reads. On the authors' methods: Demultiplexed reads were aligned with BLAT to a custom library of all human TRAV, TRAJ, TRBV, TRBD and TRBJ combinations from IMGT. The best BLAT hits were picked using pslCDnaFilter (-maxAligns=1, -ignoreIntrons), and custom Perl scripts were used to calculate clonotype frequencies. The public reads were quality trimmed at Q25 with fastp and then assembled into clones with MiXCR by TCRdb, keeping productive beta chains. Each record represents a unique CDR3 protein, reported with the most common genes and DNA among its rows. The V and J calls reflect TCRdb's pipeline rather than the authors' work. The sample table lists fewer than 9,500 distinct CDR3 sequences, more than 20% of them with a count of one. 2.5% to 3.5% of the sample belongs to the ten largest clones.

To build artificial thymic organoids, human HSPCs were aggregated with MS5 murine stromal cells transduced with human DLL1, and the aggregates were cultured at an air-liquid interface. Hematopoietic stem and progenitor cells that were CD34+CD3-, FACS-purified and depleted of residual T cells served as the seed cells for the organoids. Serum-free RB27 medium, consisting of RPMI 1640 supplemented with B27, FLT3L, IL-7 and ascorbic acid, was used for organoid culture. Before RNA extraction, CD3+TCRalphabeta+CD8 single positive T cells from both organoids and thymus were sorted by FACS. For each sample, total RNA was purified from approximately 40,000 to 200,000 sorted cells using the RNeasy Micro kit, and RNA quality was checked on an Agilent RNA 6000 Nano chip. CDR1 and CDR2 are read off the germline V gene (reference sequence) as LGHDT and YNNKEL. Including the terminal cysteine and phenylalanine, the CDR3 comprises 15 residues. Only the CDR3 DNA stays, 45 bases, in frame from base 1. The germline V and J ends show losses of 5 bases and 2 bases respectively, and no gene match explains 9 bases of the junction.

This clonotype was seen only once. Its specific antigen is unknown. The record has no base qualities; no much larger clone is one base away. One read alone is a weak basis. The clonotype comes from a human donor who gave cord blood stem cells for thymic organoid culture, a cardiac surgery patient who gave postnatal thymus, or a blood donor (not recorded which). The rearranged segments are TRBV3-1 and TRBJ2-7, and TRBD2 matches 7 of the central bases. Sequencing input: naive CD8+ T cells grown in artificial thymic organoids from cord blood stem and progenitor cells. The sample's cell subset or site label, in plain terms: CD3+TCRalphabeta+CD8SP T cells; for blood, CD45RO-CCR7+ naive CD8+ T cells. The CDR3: CASSGYPGLPYEQYF. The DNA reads TGTGCCAGCAGCGGTTACCCGGGACTACCCTACGAGCAGTACTTC.